This T cell receptor beta chain was profiled in a study of blood T cell repertoires in COVID-19. In the study overall: Both acute and convalescent COVID-19 samples were obtained from the United States, Italy and Spain. Nucleic acid was either cDNA or gDNA, and it came from T cells, B-cell-depleted T cells, or PBMCs.

Germline CDR1 SQVTM, CDR2 ANQGSEA. The V end was cut by 2 bases, the J end by 5 bases, with 15 bases between. The CDR3 covers 14 residues. In the source study's methods: Nucleated cell number was recorded as an estimate derived from reference gene primer amplification. Clones were read by immunoSEQ multiplex PCR, and TCRdb kept only the in-frame ones, dropping some. The DNA gave D and trimming, while V, J and clone size come from that table. This sample has approximately 250,000 clones, with around 88% found just once. This receptor was identified in a woman aged 70-85 years with COVID-19, enrolled during active disease. This sequence joins TRBV29-1 and TRBJ1-2; D remains ambiguous. The sequenced sample consisted of peripheral blood. This chain's CDR3 is CSVERYIRFYGYTF. The DNA for the CDR3 is TGCAGCGTTGAAAGGTACATCAGGTTTTATGGCTACACCTTC.